The entry below gives a single TCR beta chain sequence along with its context. What it recognizes is unknown. These data belong to a study of regulatory T cells in long-lasting Graves disease. Time point denoted: persistent/refractory GD, antithyroid drugs over 5 years with positive TRAb. PBMCs were the source of the RNA used for TCR sequencing. Collection of peripheral blood (around 10 milliliters) was done using EDTA tubes. Relying on iRepertoire HTBI primers and Arm-PCR of CDR3 regions, the team built TCR beta libraries. TCRdb re-called the multiplex PCR reads with MiXCR, one entry per CDR3 protein. The profile covers roughly 470,000 distinct CDR3 sequences, with less than 25% appearing a single time and roughly 8% taken by the ten largest. This CDR3 is 13 amino acids long. The V gene's germline CDR1 is SGHDN and CDR2 FVKESK. Trimming left V 6 bases short and J 3 bases short, with 9 bases between.

Study conclusions and caveats: Among samples with persistent disease, TRBV28, TRBJ1-2 and TRBJ2-5 were favored. Persistent patients had a count of shared public clonotypes (roughly 2,500) that exceeded that of new patients (approximately 920).

Sample: peripheral blood mononuclear cells (PBMCs), taken when the disease was refractory, from a patient treated with antithyroid drugs. This receptor was identified in a female donor with Graves disease. The J gene is TRBJ1-5, the V gene TRBV14; the D gene is possibly TRBD1 (5 bases). CDR3 sequence: CASSRDHNQPQHF. The DNA for the CDR3 is TGTGCCAGCAGTCGGGACCACAATCAGCCCCAGCATTTT.